Shown below are 12 T cell receptor beta chains from a single sample sequenced in a study of human T cells and chemical hapten exposure. Time point meaning: patch test 1, 2 weeks after DPC sensitization. Treatment here: therapeutic diphenylcyclopropenone sensitization with weekly scalp DPC. TCRdb independently ran MiXCR on the RACE reads; one entry per CDR3 protein. The sample yields approximately 74,000 distinct CDR3 sequences, around a third seen once. Sequences were derived from whole blood, sampled in connection with sensitization to the hapten diphenylcyclopropenone (DPC). These receptor sequences come from a man aged 40-55 years with alopecia areata. Some clones in this sample may be carry-over from other donors' samples.

The V call is TRBV6-2 or TRBV6-3, the J call TRBJ1-5; D is possibly TRBD1 (6 bases). CDR3 length: 16 residues. CDR1 and CDR2 from the germline V gene are MNHEY and SVGEGT. V gave up 0 bases and J gave up 9 bases, with 18 bases separating them. CDR3 coding DNA: TGTGCCAGCAGTTACTCGGCAGGGGCCATAGGATGGCCCCAGCATTTT. The encoded protein is CASSYSAGAIGWPQHF.

This clonotype was counted only a few times. The chain uses TRBV7-2 and TRBJ2-1; 8 nucleotides align to TRBD2. The CDR3 totals 14 residues. After removal of 3 bases from V and 4 bases from J, the junction contained 2 bases not matched to a gene. Germline CDR1 SGHTA, CDR2 FQGNSA. The CDR3 sequence is CASSFGGGYNEQFF. In nucleotides, the CDR3 is TGTGCCAGCAGCTTTGGCGGGGGGTACAATGAGCAGTTCTTC.

This chain joins TRBV19 and TRBJ2-1; D unclear. Trimming removed 4 bases from V and 0 bases from J, with 13 bases in between. CDR1 and CDR2 (germline): LNHDA, SQIVND (reference sequence). The CDR3 spans 16 residues. CDR3 nucleotides: TGTGCCAGTAGTAGTCCAGGAAGAACCTCCTACAATGAGCAGTTCTTC. This sequence encodes CASSSPGRTSYNEQFF.

This clonotype is a singleton in its sample. J is TRBJ2-1 and V is TRBV20-1, with 7 positions matching TRBD1. This CDR3 region has 17 residues. The germline V gene has CDR1 DFQATT and CDR2 SNEGSKA (reference sequence). V shed 6 bases and J 2 bases; nucleotides not matched to a gene: 16. CDR3 sequence reads: CSAYRGWAGDPYNEQFF. In DNA form, the CDR3 reads TGCAGTGCCTACAGGGGTTGGGCGGGCGACCCCTACAATGAGCAGTTCTTC.

This clonotype has just a few counts. The chain is built from TRBV9 and TRBJ2-2, with 11 bases fitting TRBD2. This CDR3 is 15 amino acids long. The V gene's germline CDR1 is SGDLS and CDR2 YYNGEE. V lost 0 bases to trimming and J lost 7 bases; unmatched junction nucleotides: 2. The CDR3 nucleotides are TGTGCCAGCAGCGTAGCTACTAGCGGGAGCGGGGAGCTGTTTTTT. Translating gives CASSVATSGSGELFF.

DNA of the CDR3: TGTGCCAGCAGTTACTGGACAGGGTACAAGAACACTGAAGCTTTCTTT. Protein sequence: CASSYWTGYKNTEAFF. The V gene is TRBV6-6, the J gene TRBJ1-1; 8 bases match TRBD1. Per the germline V gene, CDR1 is MNHNY and CDR2 is SVGAGI (reference sequence). V was clipped by 1 base and J by 1 base; unmatched bases: 5. This CDR3 is built from 16 residues.

The table lists this clonotype with a few counts. The chain couples TRBV5-1 to TRBJ1-2; the D is unclear. The CDR3 length is 14 residues. Germline V gene data show CDR1 as SGHRS and CDR2 as YFSETQ. V was pared by 0 bases and J by 4 bases, with 10 bases between. The CDR3 spells CASSLGEPAYGYTF. Here the CDR3 DNA reads TGCGCCAGCAGCTTGGGGGAGCCCGCCTATGGCTACACCTTC.

This clonotype has more than one count but fewer than ten. The V gene is TRBV6-2 or TRBV6-3, the J gene TRBJ1-1; D is ambiguous. The CDR3 spans 13 residues. Trimming removed 2 bases at V and 3 bases at J, with 7 bases between. Looked up from germline, CDR1 is MNHEY and CDR2 is SVGEGT. CDR3 coding DNA: TGTGCCAGCAGTTACCTGGGGTACACTGAAGCTTTCTTT. Protein product: CASSYLGYTEAFF.

The chain employs TRBV12-3 or TRBV12-4 and TRBJ2-5, with 9 nucleotides matching TRBD2. The CDR3 runs 16 residues. After removal of 5 bases from V and 4 bases from J, the junction contained 11 bases not matched to a gene. In nucleotides, the CDR3 is TGTGCCAGCAGTCCAACTAGCGGGCCCATTGCAGAGACCCAGTACTTC. It yields the protein CASSPTSGPIAETQYF.

V and J are TRBV28 and TRBJ1-5; a possible D gene is TRBD1 (6 bases). V was cut by 7 bases and J by 7 bases, with 17 bases left in between. The CDR3 has 14 amino acids. Germline CDR1 is MDHEN and CDR2 is SYDVKM. The CDR3 protein is CASTLGRGGQPQHF. DNA for the CDR3: TGTGCCAGCACCCTGGGGAGGGGGGGACAGCCCCAGCATTTT. The complete variable domain, with remaining parts taken from reference TRBV28 and TRBJ1-5, reads DVKVTQSSRYLVKRTGEKVFLECVQDMDHENMFWYRQDPGLGLRLIYFSYDVKMKEKGDIPEGYSVSREKKERFSLILESASTNQTSMYLCASTLGRGGQPQHFGDGTRLSIL.

The V call is TRBV11-2, the J call TRBJ2-2; 9 nucleotides align to TRBD2. Germline loops: CDR1 SGHAT, CDR2 FQNNGV. V trimming: 3 bases; J trimming: 4 bases; junction bases outside the gene matches: 6. The CDR3 has 16 amino acids. CDR3 loop: CASSLSSGVSTGELFF. The CDR3 bases are TGTGCCAGCAGCTTGTCTAGCGGGGTTTCCACCGGGGAGCTGTTTTTT. The full variable domain, rest sourced from reference TRBV11-2 and TRBJ2-2, is EAGVAQSPRYKIIEKRQSVAFWCNPISGHATLYWYQQILGQGPKLLIQFQNNGVVDDSQLPKDRFSAERLKGVDSTLKIQPAKLEDSAVYLCASSLSSGVSTGELFFGEGSRLTVL.

The V gene is TRBV20-1, the J gene TRBJ1-4, with a possible D match to TRBD1 (5 bases). Per germline, CDR1 DFQATT and CDR2 SNEGSKA (reference sequence). Trimming cost V 1 base and J 7 bases, with 16 bases left between them. The length of the CDR3 is 15 residues. Here the CDR3 DNA reads TGCAGTGCTAGAGTCGGCGGGGGGGACGCTGAAAAACTGTTTTTT. Its protein product is CSARVGGGDAEKLFF.